The sample holds a few counts of the clone carrying this T cell receptor (beta chain). CD3+CD4+ and CD3+CD8+ responders that were proliferating and CFSE-low were sorted post-reaction. This sample was taken from a study of graft-versus-host responses after intestinal transplantation. With 3 bases clipped from V and 0 bases from J, the junction kept 11 bases outside the gene matches. Germline CDR1 reads MGHRA; CDR2 reads YSYEKL. The CDR3 covers 19 residues. Clones were sequenced by immunoSEQ multiplex PCR, and TCRdb holds only the in-frame ones, with some missing. This sample has 6,500 to 9,000 clones; 25% to 35% occur once, and the top ten carry approximately 6.2%.

The sequenced sample was alloreactive CD4+ T cells from a mixed lymphocyte reaction culture, obtained before intestinal transplant. Subset of the sample: CFSE-low proliferating T cells sorted from roughly six-day pre-transplant mixed lymphocyte reaction (GvH or HvG direction). V usage is TRBV4-1 and J usage is TRBJ1-3, with 10 bases matching TRBD1. The TCR originated in a human patient who received an intestinal transplant. The CDR3 loop reads CASSQEPGQGTLSGNTIYF. The CDR3 DNA reads TGCGCCAGCAGCCAGGAGCCGGGACAGGGGACTCTCTCTGGAAACACCATATATTTT.